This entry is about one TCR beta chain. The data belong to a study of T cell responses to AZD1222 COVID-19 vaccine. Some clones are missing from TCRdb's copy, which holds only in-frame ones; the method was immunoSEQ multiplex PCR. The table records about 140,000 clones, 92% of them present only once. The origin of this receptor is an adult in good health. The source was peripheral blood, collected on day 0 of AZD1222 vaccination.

The CDR3 here is CASSFRQGTEAFF. CDR3 sequence (DNA): TGTGCCAGCAGCTTCCGACAGGGCACTGAAGCTTTCTTT. This rearrangement joins TRBV7-3 to TRBJ1-1; 7 bases are a match to TRBD1. The CDR3 is 13 residues long. V lost 3 bases to trimming and J lost 4 bases; unmatched junction nucleotides: 2. CDR1 and CDR2 (germline): SGHTA, FQGTGA.